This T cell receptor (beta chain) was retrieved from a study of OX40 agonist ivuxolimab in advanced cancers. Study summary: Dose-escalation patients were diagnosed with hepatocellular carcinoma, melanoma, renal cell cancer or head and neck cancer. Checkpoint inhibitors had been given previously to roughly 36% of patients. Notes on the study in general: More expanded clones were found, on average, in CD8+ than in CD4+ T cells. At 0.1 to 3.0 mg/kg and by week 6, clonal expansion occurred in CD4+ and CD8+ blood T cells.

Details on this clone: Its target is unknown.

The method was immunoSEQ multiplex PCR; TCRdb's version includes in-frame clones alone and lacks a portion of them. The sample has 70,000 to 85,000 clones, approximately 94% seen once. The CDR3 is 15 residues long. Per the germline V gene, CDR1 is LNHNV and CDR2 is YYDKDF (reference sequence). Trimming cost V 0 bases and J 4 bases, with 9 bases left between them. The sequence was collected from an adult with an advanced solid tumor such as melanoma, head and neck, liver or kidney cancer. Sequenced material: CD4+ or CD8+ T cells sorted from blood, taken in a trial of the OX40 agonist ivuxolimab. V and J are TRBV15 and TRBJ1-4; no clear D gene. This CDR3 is CATSRDGLLNEKLFF. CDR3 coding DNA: TGTGCCACCAGCAGAGACGGGCTCCTTAATGAAAAACTGTTTTTT.